The present T cell receptor (beta chain) was sequenced within a study of molecular identifiers for immune sequencing clone quantification. The CDR3 is 12 amino acids. V was shortened by 6 bases and J by 7 bases, with 12 bases between the two germline ends. In germline, CDR1 is MNHNY, CDR2 SVGAGI (reference sequence). On this clonotype: A much bigger clone sits one base away, suggesting this may be a read error.

From the PCR reads, TCRdb called clonotypes with MiXCR, one entry per CDR3 protein. The profile shows about 320,000 distinct CDR3 sequences, over 20% of them singletons. The rearrangement joins TRBV6-6 to TRBJ1-1; D call uncertain. This TCR was recovered from a human donor in good health. Some libraries in this study had Jurkat cell RNA spiked in. Sequenced input: naive CD8+ T cells from blood, with Jurkat cell RNA spiked in. The subset was: FACS-sorted CD8+CD4-CCR7+CD45RA+ naive T cells. The CDR3 protein is CASRPARNEAFF. The CDR3, as DNA: TGTGCCAGCAGACCAGCTCGGAATGAAGCTTTCTTT.